Below, one T cell receptor beta chain is given with its context. With 3 bases clipped from V and 9 bases from J, the junction kept 9 bases outside the gene matches. The CDR3 length is 14 residues. Germline V gene data show CDR1 as SGDLS and CDR2 as YYNGEE. The record originates from a study of blood T cell repertoires in COVID-19. On the study more broadly: The origin of the acute and convalescent COVID-19 samples was the United States, Italy and Spain. Sources were T cells, B-cell-depleted T cells, or PBMCs; the material itself was cDNA or gDNA.

Original methodology: From reference gene primer amplification, estimates of nucleated cell counts were derived. TCRdb's table, derived via immunoSEQ multiplex PCR, lists solely in-frame clones and lacks some. V, J and clone size were drawn from that table, and D and trimming were deduced from the DNA. The table lists approximately 240,000 clones, almost 85% of them singletons. The receptor was derived from a man in his fifties with acute or convalescent COVID-19. The chain carries TRBV9 and TRBJ2-5; the match to TRBD1 covers 9 bases. The material sequenced was peripheral blood. The CDR3 coding sequence is TGTGCCAGCAGCGCCCGGACAGGGGCAGGGGCCCAGTACTTC. Its translation: CASSARTGAGAQYF.